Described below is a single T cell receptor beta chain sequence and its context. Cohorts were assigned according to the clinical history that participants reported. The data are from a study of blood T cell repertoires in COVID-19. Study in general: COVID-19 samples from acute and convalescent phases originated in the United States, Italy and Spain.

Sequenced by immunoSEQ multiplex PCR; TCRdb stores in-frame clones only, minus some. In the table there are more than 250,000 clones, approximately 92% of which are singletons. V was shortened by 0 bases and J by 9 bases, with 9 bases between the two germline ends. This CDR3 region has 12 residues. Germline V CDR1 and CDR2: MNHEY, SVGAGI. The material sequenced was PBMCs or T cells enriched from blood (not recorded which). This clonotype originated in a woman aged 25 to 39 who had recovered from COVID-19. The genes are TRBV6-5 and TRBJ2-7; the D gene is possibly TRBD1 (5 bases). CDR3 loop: CASSYSTVAQYF. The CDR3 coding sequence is TGTGCCAGCAGTTACTCGACAGTGGCGCAGTACTTC.